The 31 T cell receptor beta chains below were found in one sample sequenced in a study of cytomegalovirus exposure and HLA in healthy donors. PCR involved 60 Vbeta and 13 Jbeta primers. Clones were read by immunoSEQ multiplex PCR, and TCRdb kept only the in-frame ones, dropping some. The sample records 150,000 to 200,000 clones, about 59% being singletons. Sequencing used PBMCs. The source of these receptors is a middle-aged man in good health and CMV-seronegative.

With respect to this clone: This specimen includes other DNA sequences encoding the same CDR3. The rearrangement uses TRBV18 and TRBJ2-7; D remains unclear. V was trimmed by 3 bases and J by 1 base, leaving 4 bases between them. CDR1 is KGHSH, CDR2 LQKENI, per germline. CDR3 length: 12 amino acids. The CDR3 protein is CASSPSSYEQYF. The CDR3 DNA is TGTGCCAGCTCACCTTCGTCCTACGAGCAGTACTTC.

CDR3 nucleotide sequence: TGTGCCAGTAGGGACAGGGCTAACTATGGCTACACCTTC. Translation gives CASRDRANYGYTF. V gene TRBV19 combines with J gene TRBJ1-2; TRBD1 agrees at 8 bases. V gave up 6 bases and J gave up 0 bases; unmatched junction bases: 0. The CDR3 totals 13 residues. Germline CDR1 reads LNHDA; CDR2 reads SQIVND (reference sequence).

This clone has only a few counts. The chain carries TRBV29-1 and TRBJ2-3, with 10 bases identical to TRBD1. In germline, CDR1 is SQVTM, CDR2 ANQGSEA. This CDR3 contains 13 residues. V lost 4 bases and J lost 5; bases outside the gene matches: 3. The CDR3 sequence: CSVGDRGGDTQYF. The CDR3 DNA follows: TGCAGCGTTGGGGACAGGGGTGGAGATACGCAGTATTTT.

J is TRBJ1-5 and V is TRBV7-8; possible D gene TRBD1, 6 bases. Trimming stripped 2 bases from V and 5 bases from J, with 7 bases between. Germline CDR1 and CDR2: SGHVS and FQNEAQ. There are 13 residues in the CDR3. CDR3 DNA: TGTGCCAGCAGCTTATACAGGGATCAGCCCCAGCATTTT. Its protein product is CASSLYRDQPQHF.

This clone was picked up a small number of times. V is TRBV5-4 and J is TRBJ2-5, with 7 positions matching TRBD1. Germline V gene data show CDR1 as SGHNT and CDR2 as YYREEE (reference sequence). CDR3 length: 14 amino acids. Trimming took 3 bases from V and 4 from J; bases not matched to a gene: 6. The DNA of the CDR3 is TGTGCCAGCAGCTCTCAGGGGGAACGAGAGACCCAGTACTTC. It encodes CASSSQGERETQYF. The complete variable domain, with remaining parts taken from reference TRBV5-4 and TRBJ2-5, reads ETGVTQSPTHLIKTRGQQVTLRCSSQSGHNTVSWYQQALGQGPQFIFQYYREEENGRGNFPPRFSGLQFPNYSSELNVNALELDDSALYLCASSSQGERETQYFGPGTRLLVL.

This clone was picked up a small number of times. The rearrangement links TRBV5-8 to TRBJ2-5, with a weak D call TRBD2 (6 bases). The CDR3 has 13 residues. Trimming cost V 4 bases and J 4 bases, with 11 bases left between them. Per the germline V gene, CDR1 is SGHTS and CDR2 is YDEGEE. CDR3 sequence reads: CASSRAGGETQYF. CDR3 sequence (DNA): TGTGCCAGCAGCAGGGCCGGGGGAGAGACCCAGTACTTC.

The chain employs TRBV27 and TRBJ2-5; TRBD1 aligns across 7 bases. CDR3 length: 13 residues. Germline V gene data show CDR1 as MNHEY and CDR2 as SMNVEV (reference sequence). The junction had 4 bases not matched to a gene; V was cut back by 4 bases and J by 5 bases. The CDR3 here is CASSSSTGETQYF. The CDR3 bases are TGTGCCAGCAGTTCATCGACAGGGGAGACCCAGTACTTC.

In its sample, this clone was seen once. The CDR3 reads CASSGRYTGELFF. The CDR3 region has the DNA TGTGCCAGCAGTGGGCGTTACACCGGGGAGCTGTTTTTT. This rearrangement joins TRBV27 to TRBJ2-2; D is unclear. Trimming left V 5 bases short and J 3 bases short, with 7 bases between. The length of the CDR3 is 13 residues. Germline values: CDR1 MNHEY, CDR2 SMNVEV (reference sequence).

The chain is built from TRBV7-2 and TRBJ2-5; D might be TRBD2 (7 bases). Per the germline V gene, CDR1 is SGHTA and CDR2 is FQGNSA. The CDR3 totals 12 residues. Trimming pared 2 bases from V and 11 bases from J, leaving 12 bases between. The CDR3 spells CASSLSGGVQYF. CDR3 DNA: TGTGCCAGCAGCTTATCGGGGGGCGTGCAGTACTTC.

CDR3 sequence: CASSLDVRVSSYEQYF. DNA of the CDR3: TGTGCCAGCAGCTTGGACGTGAGGGTGAGCTCCTACGAGCAGTACTTC. This chain joins TRBV5-5 and TRBJ2-7, with a tentative D call TRBD2 (5 bases). V was trimmed by 0 bases and J by 0 bases, leaving 13 bases between them. The CDR3 extends over 16 amino acids. Germline CDR1 is SGHKS and CDR2 is YYEKEE (reference sequence).

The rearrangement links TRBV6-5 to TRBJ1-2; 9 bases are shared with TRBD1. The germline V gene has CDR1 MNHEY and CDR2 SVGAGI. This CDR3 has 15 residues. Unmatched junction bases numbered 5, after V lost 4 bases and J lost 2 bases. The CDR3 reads CASSSSDRGNYGYTF. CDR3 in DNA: TGTGCCAGCAGTTCCTCGGACAGGGGAAACTATGGCTACACCTTC.

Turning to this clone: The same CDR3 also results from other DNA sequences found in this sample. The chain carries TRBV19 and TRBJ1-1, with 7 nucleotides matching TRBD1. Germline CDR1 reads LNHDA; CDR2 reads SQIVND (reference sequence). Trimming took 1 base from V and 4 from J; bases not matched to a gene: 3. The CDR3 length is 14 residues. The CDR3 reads CASSIGQGGTEAFF. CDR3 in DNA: TGTGCCAGTAGTATAGGACAGGGTGGCACTGAAGCTTTCTTT.

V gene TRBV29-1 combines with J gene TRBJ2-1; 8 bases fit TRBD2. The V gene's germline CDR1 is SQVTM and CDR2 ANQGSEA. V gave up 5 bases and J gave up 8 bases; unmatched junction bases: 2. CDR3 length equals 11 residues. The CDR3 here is CSVLAGYEQFF. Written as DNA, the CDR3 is TGCAGCGTTTTAGCGGGATATGAGCAGTTCTTC.

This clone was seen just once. CDR3 nucleotides: TGTGCCAGCAGCCCGAGGACAGAAACCATCTCTGGGGCCAACGTCCTGACTTTC. Translation: CASSPRTETISGANVLTF. V and J are TRBV7-9 and TRBJ2-6; possible D gene TRBD1, 6 bases. Germline-derived CDR1 and CDR2 are SEHNR and FQNEAQ (reference sequence). The CDR3 runs to 18 residues. V was pared by 5 bases and J by 0 bases, with 17 bases between. The whole variable domain, filled in from reference TRBV7-9 and TRBJ2-6, reads DTGVSQNPRHKITKRGQNVTFRCDPISEHNRLYWYRQTLGQGPEFLTYFQNEAQLEKSRLLSDRFSAERPKGSFSTLEIQRTEQGDSAMYLCASSPRTETISGANVLTFGAGSRLTVL.

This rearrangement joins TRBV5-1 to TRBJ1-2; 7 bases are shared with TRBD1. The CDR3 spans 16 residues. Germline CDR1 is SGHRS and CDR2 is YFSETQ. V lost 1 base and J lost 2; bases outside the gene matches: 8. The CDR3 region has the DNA TGCGCCAGCAGCTTGTCTCCGGGACAGACCAACTATGGCTACACCTTC. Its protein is CASSLSPGQTNYGYTF.

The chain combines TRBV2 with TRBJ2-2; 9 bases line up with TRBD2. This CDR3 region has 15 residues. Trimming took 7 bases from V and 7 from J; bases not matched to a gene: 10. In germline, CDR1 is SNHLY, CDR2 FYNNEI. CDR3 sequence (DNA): TGTGCCAGCATCTTGGCGGGGGGGCCTTACGGGGAGCTGTTTTTT. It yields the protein CASILAGGPYGELFF. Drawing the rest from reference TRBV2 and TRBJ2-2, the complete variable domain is EPEVTQTPSHQVTQMGQEVILRCVPISNHLYFYWYRQILGQKVEFLVSFYNNEISEKSEIFDDQFSVERPDGSNFTLKIRSTKLEDSAMYFCASILAGGPYGELFFGEGSRLTVL.

CDR3 DNA sequence: TGTGCCAGCAGCTTAGAAGCCGAGTATGGCTACACCTTC. This codes for CASSLEAEYGYTF. This chain connects TRBV11-2 to TRBJ1-2, with D unresolved. This CDR3 spans 13 amino acids. CDR1 SGHAT and CDR2 FQNNGV come from the germline V gene. Trimming took 0 bases from V and 5 from J, leaving 7 bases between them.

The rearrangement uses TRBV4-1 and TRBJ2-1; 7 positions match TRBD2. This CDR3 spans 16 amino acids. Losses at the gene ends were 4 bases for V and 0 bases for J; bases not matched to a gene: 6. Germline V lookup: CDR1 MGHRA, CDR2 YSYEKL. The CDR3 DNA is TGCGCCAGCAGCCCAGGGTGGGACTACTCCTACAATGAGCAGTTCTTC. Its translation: CASSPGWDYSYNEQFF.

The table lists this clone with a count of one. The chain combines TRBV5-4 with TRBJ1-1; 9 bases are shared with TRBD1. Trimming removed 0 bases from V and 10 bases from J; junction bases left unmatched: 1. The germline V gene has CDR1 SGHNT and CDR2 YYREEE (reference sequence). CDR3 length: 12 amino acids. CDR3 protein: CASSLDRGRAFF. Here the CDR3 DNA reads TGTGCCAGCAGCTTGGACAGGGGGCGAGCTTTCTTT.

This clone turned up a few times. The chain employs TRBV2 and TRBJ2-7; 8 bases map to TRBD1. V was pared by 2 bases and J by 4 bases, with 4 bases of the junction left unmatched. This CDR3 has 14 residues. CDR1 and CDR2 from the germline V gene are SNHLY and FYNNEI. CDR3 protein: CASSEQGASYEQYF. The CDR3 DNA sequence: TGTGCCAGCAGTGAACAGGGGGCTTCTTACGAGCAGTACTTC.

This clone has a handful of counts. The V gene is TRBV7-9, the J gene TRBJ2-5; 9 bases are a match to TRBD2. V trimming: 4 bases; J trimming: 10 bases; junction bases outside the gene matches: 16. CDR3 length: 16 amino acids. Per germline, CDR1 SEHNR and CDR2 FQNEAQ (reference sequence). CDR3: CASSSVAGEKRMVQYF. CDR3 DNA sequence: TGTGCCAGCAGCTCTGTAGCGGGAGAGAAGAGAATGGTCCAGTACTTC.

In nucleotides, the CDR3 is TGTGCCAGCAGCGAAGAATCGGACAGACCCTATGGCTACACCTTC. Its protein is CASSEESDRPYGYTF. The gene calls are TRBV5-8 and TRBJ1-2; tentative D call: TRBD1 (6 bases). Between the trimmed V and J ends, which lost 4 bases and 4 bases, there was a span of 17 bases. The length of the CDR3 is 15 residues. From germline, CDR1 is SGHTS and CDR2 YDEGEE.

The CDR3 nucleotides are TGTGCCAGCAGTGAAGGCGTATTTACTGAAGCTTTCTTT. This gives the protein CASSEGVFTEAFF. This chain joins TRBV2 and TRBJ1-1; D unclear. Trimming took off 1 base at V and 5 bases at J, with 8 bases between the two ends. The CDR3 loop spans 13 amino acids. Germline V CDR1 and CDR2: SNHLY, FYNNEI.

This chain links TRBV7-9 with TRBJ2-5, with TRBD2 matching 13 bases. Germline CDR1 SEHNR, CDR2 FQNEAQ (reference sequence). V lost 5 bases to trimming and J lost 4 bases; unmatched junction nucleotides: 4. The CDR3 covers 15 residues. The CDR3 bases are TGTGCCAGCAGCCCGGGACTAGCGGGGCCAGAGACCCAGTACTTC. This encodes CASSPGLAGPETQYF.

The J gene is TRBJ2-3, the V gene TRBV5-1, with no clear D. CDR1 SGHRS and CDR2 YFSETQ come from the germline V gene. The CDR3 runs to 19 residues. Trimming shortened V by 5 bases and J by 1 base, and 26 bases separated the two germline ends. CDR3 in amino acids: CASRLTFSMIPSGTDTQYF. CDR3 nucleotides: TGCGCCAGCAGACTTACCTTCTCGATGATACCTTCCGGCACAGATACGCAGTATTTT.

The CDR3 protein is CASSPYGQGPGYTF. CDR3 in DNA: TGCGCCAGCAGCCCATATGGCCAGGGGCCTGGCTACACCTTC. The V and J genes are TRBV5-1 and TRBJ1-2; D is possibly TRBD1 (6 bases). The CDR3 consists of 14 residues. Trimming shortened V by 4 bases and J by 7 bases, and 17 bases separated the two germline ends. Germline CDR1 SGHRS, CDR2 YFSETQ.

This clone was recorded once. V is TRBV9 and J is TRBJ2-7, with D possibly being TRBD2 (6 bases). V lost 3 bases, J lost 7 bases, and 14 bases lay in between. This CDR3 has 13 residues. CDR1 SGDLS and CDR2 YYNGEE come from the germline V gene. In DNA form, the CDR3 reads TGTGCCAGCAGCGCAGGGACTTACGGGGAGCAGTACTTC. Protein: CASSAGTYGEQYF.

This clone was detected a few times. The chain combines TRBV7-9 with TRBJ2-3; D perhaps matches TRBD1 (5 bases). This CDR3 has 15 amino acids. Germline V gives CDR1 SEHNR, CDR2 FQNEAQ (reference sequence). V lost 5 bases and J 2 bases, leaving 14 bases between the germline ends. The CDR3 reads CASSNSDRYTDTQYF. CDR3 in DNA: TGTGCCAGCAGCAACAGCGACAGATACACAGATACGCAGTATTTT.

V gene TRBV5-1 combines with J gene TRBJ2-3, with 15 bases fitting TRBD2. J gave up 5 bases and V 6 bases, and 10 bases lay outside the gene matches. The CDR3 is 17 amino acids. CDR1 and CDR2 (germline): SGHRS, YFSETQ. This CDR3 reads CASTEHGTSGGKDTQYF. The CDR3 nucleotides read TGCGCCAGCACCGAACATGGGACTAGCGGGGGGAAAGATACGCAGTATTTT.

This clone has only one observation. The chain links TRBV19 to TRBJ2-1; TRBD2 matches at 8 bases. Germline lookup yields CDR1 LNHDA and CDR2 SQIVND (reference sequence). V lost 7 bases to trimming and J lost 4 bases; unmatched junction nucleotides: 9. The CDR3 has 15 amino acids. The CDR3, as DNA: TGTGCCAGTATGAAGGACGGGGGGGCTTACAATGAGCAGTTCTTC. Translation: CASMKDGGAYNEQFF.

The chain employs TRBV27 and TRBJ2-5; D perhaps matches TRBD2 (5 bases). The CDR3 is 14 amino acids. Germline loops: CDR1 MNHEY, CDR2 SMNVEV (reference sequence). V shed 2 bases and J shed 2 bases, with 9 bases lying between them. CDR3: CASSLRGMQETQYF. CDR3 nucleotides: TGTGCCAGCAGTTTAAGAGGGATGCAAGAGACCCAGTACTTC.